The rows below give T cell receptor beta chains drawn from one sample of a study of CD8 T cells in Susac syndrome. TCRdb re-called the immunoSEQ multiplex PCR reads through MiXCR, storing one row per CDR3 protein. The table has approximately 200,000 distinct CDR3 sequences, 95% seen once; the top ten hold approximately 0.075%. Sequencing was done on a sample of CD4+ T cells from PBMCs. These TCRs come from a human donor with multiple sclerosis. Both conserved end residues are part of each CDR3. The D gene is left open where the match is weak. Part of the rows lack a size; the others show once, few, many or a class for expanded clones.

clone size,J gene,D gene,V gene,CDR3 DNA,CDR3 protein
.,TRBJ2-5,TRBD2,TRBV20-1,TGCAGTGCTAGTTCTAGCGGGGTGTCATTAGAGACCCAGTACTTC,CSASSSGVSLETQYF
.,TRBJ2-1,TRBD2,TRBV20-1,TGCAGTGCTAGAGAAGGTTGGGCGGGGGAGGCCAATGAGCAGTTCTTC,CSAREGWAGEANEQFF
.,TRBJ1-2,TRBD1,TRBV7-3,TGTGCCAGCAGCCCCGGACAGGAGTATGGCTACACCTTC,CASSPGQEYGYTF
.,TRBJ1-2,.,TRBV7-8,TGTGCCAGCAGCTTCGACCGCGGGGGTGGCTACACCTTC,CASSFDRGGGYTF
.,TRBJ1-5,TRBD1,TRBV30,TGTGCCTGGTCTCCGGGACAGCATGGCAATCAGCCCCAGCATTTT,CAWSPGQHGNQPQHF
.,TRBJ2-1,.,TRBV24-1,TGTGCCACCGCGGGGTCACTAAACAATGAGCAGTTCTTC,CATAGSLNNEQFF
.,TRBJ2-5,.,TRBV5-4,TGTGCCAGCAGCTTGGCCGAGGCCCAGTACTTC,CASSLAEAQYF
.,TRBJ1-1,.,TRBV30,TGTGCCTGGAGCGGCGGGAACACTGAAGCTTTCTTT,CAWSGGNTEAFF
.,TRBJ2-1,.,TRBV12-3/TRBV12-4,TGTGCCAGCAGTCCTGTTGCGAGGGGGGAACAGTTCTTC,CASSPVARGEQFF
.,TRBJ1-1,TRBD1,TRBV9,TGTGCCAGCAGCGTAGCTCGAGGGGGCGCTTTCTTT,CASSVARGGAFF
.,TRBJ2-7,.,TRBV29-1,TGCAGCGTTGGTTGGGGGGCTTACGAGCAGTACTTC,CSVGWGAYEQYF
.,TRBJ2-6,TRBD2,TRBV3-1,TGTGCCAGCAGCCCGACTAGCGGGGGGGCCTCTGGGGCCAACGTCCTGACTTTC,CASSPTSGGASGANVLTF
.,TRBJ2-7,.,TRBV15,TGTGCCACCAGCCTGGACACCTACGGGCAGTACTTC,CATSLDTYGQYF
.,TRBJ2-1,.,TRBV12-3/TRBV12-4,TGTGCCAGCAGTCCCAAGGCCGGGAATGAGCAGTTCTTC,CASSPKAGNEQFF
.,TRBJ1-2,.,TRBV29-1,TGCAGCGTTGACGCAGGGCGGGATGGCTACACCTTC,CSVDAGRDGYTF
.,TRBJ1-2,TRBD1,TRBV18,TGTGCCAGCTCACCTAAACAGGGGTATGGCTACACCTTC,CASSPKQGYGYTF
.,TRBJ2-4,.,TRBV3-1,TGTGCCAGCAGCCAAGATCTGGGACTAGCCAAAAACATTCAGTACTTC,CASSQDLGLAKNIQYF
.,TRBJ2-6,.,TRBV9,TGTGCCAGCAGCGTAGGGACAGTGGCCTCTGGGGCCAACGTCCTGACTTTC,CASSVGTVASGANVLTF
once,TRBJ1-2,.,TRBV20-1,TGCAGTGCTAGGAATAACTATGGCTACACCTTC,CSARNNYGYTF
.,TRBJ2-1,TRBD2,TRBV18,TGTGCCAGCTCACCACCGCTCTGGCTAGCGGGGGTGGGTAATGAGCAGTTCTTC,CASSPPLWLAGVGNEQFF
.,TRBJ2-5,.,TRBV20-1,TGCAGTGCGATAAGGGTCCAAGAGACCCAGTACTTC,CSAIRVQETQYF
once,TRBJ2-3,TRBD2,TRBV18,TGTGCCAGCTCACAAAAGGGACTAGCGGGGGGCTCTGGCACAGATACGCAGTATTTT,CASSQKGLAGGSGTDTQYF
.,TRBJ1-6,TRBD1,TRBV5-1,TGCGCCAGCAGCGGGGGACAGGGGAATAATTCACCCCTCCACTTT,CASSGGQGNNSPLHF
.,TRBJ2-1,.,TRBV7-9,TGTGCCAGCAGCCCAAACGGGTACAATGAGCAGTTCTTC,CASSPNGYNEQFF
.,TRBJ2-1,TRBD1,TRBV20-1,TGCAGTGTACGCGTCAGGGGGACCTACAATGAGCAGTTCTTC,CSVRVRGTYNEQFF
.,TRBJ2-1,.,TRBV3-1,TGTGCCAGCAGCCAAGAGGGGACCCCCCTTTACAATGAGCAGTTCTTC,CASSQEGTPLYNEQFF
.,TRBJ2-1,.,TRBV29-1,TGCAGCGTCCGGACAATCGGGCAGTTCTTC,CSVRTIGQFF
once,TRBJ2-7,TRBD2,TRBV29-1,TGCAGCGCTAAAGCCGGGACTACGGGCGAGCAGTACTTC,CSAKAGTTGEQYF
.,TRBJ1-6,.,TRBV2,TGTGCCAGCAGTGAAAACCAGGGCTTGGACTCACCCCTCCACTTT,CASSENQGLDSPLHF
.,TRBJ2-7,TRBD1,TRBV5-1,TGCGCCAGCAGCTTTGGACAGGCGAGCTCCTACGAGCAGTACTTC,CASSFGQASSYEQYF
.,TRBJ2-5,TRBD2,TRBV4-2,TGTGCCAGCAGCCAAGAAAGCGGGAACTGGGAGACCCAGTACTTC,CASSQESGNWETQYF
once,TRBJ1-4,.,TRBV18,TGTGCCAGCTCAGAGACGGATATGACTGAAAAACTGTTTTTT,CASSETDMTEKLFF
.,TRBJ1-5,.,TRBV20-1,TGCAGTGCTAGAGATGTTGCGACTAATGCCCAGCATTTT,CSARDVATNAQHF
.,TRBJ1-1,.,TRBV3-1,TGTGCCAGCAGCCCCGGACAGTTCACTGAAGCTTTCTTT,CASSPGQFTEAFF
.,TRBJ1-1,.,TRBV18,TGTGCCAGCTCACGGGTGGGGGTCAACACTGAAGCTTTCTTT,CASSRVGVNTEAFF
.,TRBJ2-1,TRBD2,TRBV18,TGTGCCAGCTCACCCGGGGGGGCCCTGAATGAGCAGTTCTTC,CASSPGGALNEQFF
.,TRBJ1-2,TRBD1,TRBV25-1,TGTGCCAGCAGTGGTGCCCGGGACAGGGTCACATACACCTTC,CASSGARDRVTYTF
.,TRBJ1-1,.,TRBV29-1,TGCAGCGCCTCACAAGTAAACACTGAAGCTTTCTTT,CSASQVNTEAFF
.,TRBJ1-1,.,TRBV30,TGTGCCTGGAGACTTGAACCGCATTTCTACACTGAAGCTTTCTTT,CAWRLEPHFYTEAFF
.,TRBJ1-2,.,TRBV6-2/TRBV6-3,TGTGCCAGCAGCAAGGCCAAGACTAACTATGGCTACACCTTC,CASSKAKTNYGYTF
.,TRBJ2-1,.,TRBV7-8,TGTGCCAGCACCCGGGGGGCTTCCTACAATGAGCAGTTCTTC,CASTRGASYNEQFF
once,TRBJ1-1,.,TRBV20-1,TGCAGTGCTAGAATGGGAAGTTATGCTTTCTTT,CSARMGSYAFF
.,TRBJ2-1,.,TRBV6-5,TGTGCCAGCAGACATGGGGGGCTCGATGAGCAGTTCTTC,CASRHGGLDEQFF
.,TRBJ2-1,TRBD1,TRBV20-1,TGCAGTGCTTTAGACAGGGTGGGCTACAATGAGCAGTTCTTC,CSALDRVGYNEQFF
.,TRBJ1-6,TRBD1,TRBV5-4,TGTGCCAGCAGCTCTAACAGGGGGCAAGGTTCACCCCTCCACTTT,CASSSNRGQGSPLHF